This T cell receptor (beta chain) was identified during a study of blood T cells in healthy people across ages. CDR3 length: 14 amino acids. The germline V gene has CDR1 SGDLS and CDR2 YYNGEE. The V end lost 0 bases, the J end lost 4 bases, and 10 bases lay between the germline ends. With a J-beta primer mix and a sample-barcoded 5' primer, a second PCR ran 7 to 11 cycles. One entry per CDR3 protein, called by TCRdb with MiXCR from the 5' RACE reads. This table has about 970,000 distinct CDR3 sequences, 51% appearing once. The receptor was derived from a woman aged 55-75 years in good health. This rearrangement joins TRBV9 to TRBJ1-1; weak D call: TRBD1 (5 bases). The sequenced sample was blood. CDR3 DNA: TGTGCCAGCAGCGTAGCAGGGAGTATCACTGAAGCTTTCTTT. Translated, it gives CASSVAGSITEAFF.